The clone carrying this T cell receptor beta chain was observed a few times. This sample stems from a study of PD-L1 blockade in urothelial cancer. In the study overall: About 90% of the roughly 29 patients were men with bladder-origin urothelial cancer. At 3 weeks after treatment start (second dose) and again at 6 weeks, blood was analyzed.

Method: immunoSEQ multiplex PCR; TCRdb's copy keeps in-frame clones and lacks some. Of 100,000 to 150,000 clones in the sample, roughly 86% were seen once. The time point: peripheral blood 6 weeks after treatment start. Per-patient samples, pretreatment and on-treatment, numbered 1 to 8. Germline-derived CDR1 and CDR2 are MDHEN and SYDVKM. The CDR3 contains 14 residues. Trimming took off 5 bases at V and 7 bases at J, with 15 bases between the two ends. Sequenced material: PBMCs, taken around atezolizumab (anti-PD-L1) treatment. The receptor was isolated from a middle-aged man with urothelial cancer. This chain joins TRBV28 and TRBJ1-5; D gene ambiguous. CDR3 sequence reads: CASSGYEGGQPQHF. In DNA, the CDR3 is TGTGCCAGCAGTGGTTACGAGGGCGGGCAGCCCCAGCATTTT. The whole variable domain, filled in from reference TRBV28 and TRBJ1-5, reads DVKVTQSSRYLVKRTGEKVFLECVQDMDHENMFWYRQDPGLGLRLIYFSYDVKMKEKGDIPEGYSVSREKKERFSLILESASTNQTSMYLCASSGYEGGQPQHFGDGTRLSIL.